Listed below are T cell receptor beta chains from one sample, sequenced in a study of blood T cell repertoires in COVID-19. The data were produced by immunoSEQ multiplex PCR, yet TCRdb's version contains in-frame clones alone and is incomplete. The sample lists approximately 150,000 clones, under 90% occurring once. What was sequenced was PBMCs or T cells enriched from blood (not recorded which). The receptors shown here come from a man aged 60-69 years who had recovered from COVID-19. Each CDR3 is given with its conserved first and last residue. The order of the fields is V gene, clone size, J gene, D gene, CDR3 DNA, CDR3 protein. A D gene is named only where the DNA matches it firmly. Some rows mark clone size as missing; the rest say once, few, many or name a class of expanded clone.

>TRBV5-1|.|TRBJ2-2|TRBD1
TGCGCCAGCAGCTTGCCCCGGGACAGGGTACCCACCGGGGAGCTGTTTTTT
CASSLPRDRVPTGELFF
>TRBV3-1/TRBV3-2|.|TRBJ1-5|TRBD1
TGTGCCAGCAGCCTGGGACAGGGGAGTCAGCCCCAGCATTTT
CASSLGQGSQPQHF
>TRBV24-1|.|TRBJ2-1|.
TGTGCCACCAGTGATGTGACCACTCCGGGCAATGAGCAGTTCTTC
CATSDVTTPGNEQFF
>TRBV6-1|once|TRBJ2-7|.
TGTGCCAGCAGTGAATGGAACAGAAGCTCCTACGAGCAGTACTTC
CASSEWNRSSYEQYF
>TRBV19|.|TRBJ2-5|TRBD2
TGTGCCAGTACTCTTAGCGGGAGGGCAGGGGAGACCCAGTACTTC
CASTLSGRAGETQYF
>TRBV25-1|.|TRBJ1-6|.
TGTGCCAGCAGGCCGGGACACCATAATTCACCCCTCCACTTT
CASRPGHHNSPLHF
>TRBV9|.|TRBJ2-1|.
TGTGCCAGCAGCGCATCATCGTACGGCAATGAGCAGTTCTTC
CASSASSYGNEQFF
>TRBV2|.|TRBJ2-2|.
TGTGCCAGCAGGGGGAATCAGGGAATCGGGGAGCTGTTTTTT
CASRGNQGIGELFF
>TRBV6-5|.|TRBJ1-1|.
TGTGCCAGCAGCGTCACCAGGGGACACACTGAAGCTTTCTTT
CASSVTRGHTEAFF
>TRBV5-6|.|TRBJ2-7|TRBD1
TGTGCCAGCAGCCCCAGGACAGGGGGCAAGGAGCAGTACTTC
CASSPRTGGKEQYF
>TRBV28|.|TRBJ1-6|.
TGTGCCAGCAGTTTGGAGTATTCACCCCTCCACTTT
CASSLEYSPLHF
>TRBV12-3/TRBV12-4|once|TRBJ1-1|.
TGTGCCAGCACCCCTACAGCGAACACTGAAGCTTTCTTT
CASTPTANTEAFF
>TRBV27|.|TRBJ1-5|.
TGTGCCAGCAGCCTTACAGGGAGACAGCCCCAGCATTTT
CASSLTGRQPQHF
>TRBV2|.|TRBJ1-1|TRBD1
TGTGCCAGCAGTGAGAGGATAGCAGGGGGAGGCACTGAAGCTTTCTTT
CASSERIAGGGTEAFF
>TRBV2|.|TRBJ2-2|TRBD1
TGTGCCAGCAGTGAGGCCGGGACAGGGGGCCCCGGGGAGCTGTTTTTT
CASSEAGTGGPGELFF
>TRBV3-1/TRBV3-2|.|TRBJ2-2|TRBD2
TGTGCCAGCAGTCGAAGCGGGGGGATAAACACCGGGGAGCTGTTTTTT
CASSRSGGINTGELFF
>TRBV19|.|TRBJ1-5|.
TGTGCCAGTACTCCAACCCCAGGGTTAGGTCAGCCCCAGCATTTT
CASTPTPGLGQPQHF
>TRBV2|.|TRBJ1-5|.
TGTGCCAGCGTGGAGCGAGGGATATGGCCCCAGCATTTT
CASVERGIWPQHF
>TRBV12-3/TRBV12-4|.|TRBJ1-5|TRBD1
TGTGCCAGCAGTCAGGGGGCCCTTCAGCCCCAGCATTTT
CASSQGALQPQHF
>TRBV2|once|TRBJ1-1|.
TGTGCCAGCAGTGTGACAGGCAACACTGAAGCTTTCTTT
CASSVTGNTEAFF
>TRBV7-6|.|TRBJ2-1|TRBD2
TGTGCCAGCAGCTTAGCCTTAACTAGCGGTGAGCAGTTCTTC
CASSLALTSGEQFF
>TRBV6-5|.|TRBJ1-6|.
TGTGCCAGTACCCTGGGGCCTGATTCACCCCTCCACTTT
CASTLGPDSPLHF
>TRBV19|.|TRBJ2-2|.
TGTGCCAGTTTCACCGGGACTTCGAACACCGGGGAGCTGTTTTTT
CASFTGTSNTGELFF
>TRBV19|.|TRBJ1-5|TRBD1
TGTGCCAGTAGTACCGGGACAGGGGGGAATCAGCCCCAGCATTTT
CASSTGTGGNQPQHF
>TRBV7-2|.|TRBJ2-7|.
TGTGCCAGCAGCTTTCAGGGGTGGGGAATGGAATCCTACGAGCAGTACTTC
CASSFQGWGMESYEQYF
>TRBV6-5|many|TRBJ2-1|TRBD1
TGTGCCAGCAGTTACTCCGGGACAGGGAGTGTCGATGAGCAGTTCTTC
CASSYSGTGSVDEQFF
>TRBV7-9|.|TRBJ2-5|TRBD2
TGTGCCAGCAGCCTCCAATTCGGACTAGCGGGGGACAGGGAGACCCAGTACTTC
CASSLQFGLAGDRETQYF
>TRBV24-1|.|TRBJ2-7|TRBD1
TGTGCCACCAGTGATTTGAGACAGGGGGCCTACGAGCAGTACTTC
CATSDLRQGAYEQYF
>TRBV9|few|TRBJ1-6|.
TGTGCCAGCAGCGGGAGCTCCTATAATTCACCCCTCCACTTT
CASSGSSYNSPLHF
>TRBV14|.|TRBJ2-7|.
TGTGCCAGCAGCCAAGATAGACAGACATCCTACGAGCAGTACTTC
CASSQDRQTSYEQYF
>TRBV7-2|.|TRBJ1-6|TRBD1
TGTGCCAGCAGCTTTGGGACAGGACTTTCGGCCCTCCACTTT
CASSFGTGLSALHF
>TRBV7-8|few|TRBJ1-5|TRBD1
TGTGCCAGCAGCTTTGGAACAGGGGCGACTCAGCCCCAGCATTTT
CASSFGTGATQPQHF
>TRBV27|.|TRBJ1-5|TRBD1
TGTGCCAGCAGTTCTGGGACAGGGGACGGCAATCAGCCCCAGCATTTT
CASSSGTGDGNQPQHF
>TRBV30|.|TRBJ2-7|TRBD1
TGTGCCTGGACCAAGGACAGGGGGCTCTACGAGCAGTACTTC
CAWTKDRGLYEQYF
>TRBV6-1|.|TRBJ2-1|TRBD2
TGTGCCAGCAGTGAACGCACTAGCGGTTTAAATGAGCAGTTCTTC
CASSERTSGLNEQFF
>TRBV5-1|.|TRBJ2-5|.
TGCGCCAGCAGAAAACGACAGACAAGTGCGGAGACCCAGTACTTC
CASRKRQTSAETQYF
>TRBV9|once|TRBJ2-3|TRBD1
TGTGCCAGCAGCGTAGGTGGGGGGACAGGGGTCACAGATACGCAGTATTTT
CASSVGGGTGVTDTQYF
>TRBV29-1|.|TRBJ2-6|.
TGCAGCGTTGCCCCAGGGAATTCCCCTGGCGTCCTGACTTTC
CSVAPGNSPGVLTF
>TRBV30|.|TRBJ1-1|TRBD1
TGTGCCTGGAGGGGACAGGGTAACAGTGAAGCTTTCTTT
CAWRGQGNSEAFF
>TRBV21-1|.|TRBJ2-6|.
TGTGCCAGCAGCACGACTTGGGACTCCTACTGCTCTGGGGCCAACGTCCTGACTTTC
CASSTTWDSYCSGANVLTF
>TRBV5-8|.|TRBJ2-5|.
TGTGCCAGCAGCGTTGTAGGGGCCCTAGAGACCCAGTACTTC
CASSVVGALETQYF
>TRBV7-2|once|TRBJ2-7|.
TGTGCCAGCGCCTACCCCGCCGGGACATCATCTAGCGAGCAGTACTTC
CASAYPAGTSSSEQYF
>TRBV3-1/TRBV3-2|.|TRBJ1-6|.
TGTGCCAGCAGCGAAAAAACAGGGTTGGGCAATTCACCCCTCCACTTT
CASSEKTGLGNSPLHF